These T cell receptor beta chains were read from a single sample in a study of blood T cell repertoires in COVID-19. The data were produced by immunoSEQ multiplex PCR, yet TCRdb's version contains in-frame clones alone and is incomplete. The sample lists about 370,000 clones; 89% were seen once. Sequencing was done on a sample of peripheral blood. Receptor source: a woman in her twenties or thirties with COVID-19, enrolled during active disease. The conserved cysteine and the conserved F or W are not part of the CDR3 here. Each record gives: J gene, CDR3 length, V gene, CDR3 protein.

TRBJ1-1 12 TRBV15 ATSHGGDSAEAF
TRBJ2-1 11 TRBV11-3 ASSLGWRLEQF
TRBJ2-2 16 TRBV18 ASSDHVLAGGRRGAVP
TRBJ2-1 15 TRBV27 ASSPPRGLSSYNEQF
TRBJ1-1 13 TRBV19 ASKREGDRATEAF
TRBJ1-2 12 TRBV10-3 AISTGQGMDGYT
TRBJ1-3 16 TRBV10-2 ASSEWETGADSGNTIY
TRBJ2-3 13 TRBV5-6 ASSYPGLRLVTQY
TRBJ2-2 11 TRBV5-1 ASSLRDTGELF
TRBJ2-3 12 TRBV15 ATSRTPDTDTQY
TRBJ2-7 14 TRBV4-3 ASSPIDRGQIYEQY
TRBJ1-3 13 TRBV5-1 ASTRAGPEGNTIY
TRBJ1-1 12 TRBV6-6 ASSYSSRGTEAF
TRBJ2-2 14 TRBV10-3 AISDRGTGDTGELF
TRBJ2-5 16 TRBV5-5 ASSLSPALTGTVKTQY
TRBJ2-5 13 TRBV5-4 ASSLEGQGQETQY
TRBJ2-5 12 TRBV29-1 SVALILSAETQY
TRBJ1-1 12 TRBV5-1 ASTERGSGTEAF
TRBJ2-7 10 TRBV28 ASSRPGGEQY
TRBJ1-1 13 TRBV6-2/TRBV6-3 ASSYRQGGVPEAF
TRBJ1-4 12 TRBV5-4 ASSLDGYNEKLF
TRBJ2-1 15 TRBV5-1 ASSLETSGRALDEQF
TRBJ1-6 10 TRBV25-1 ASSLGARPLH
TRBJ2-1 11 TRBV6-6 ASSSGSHNEQF
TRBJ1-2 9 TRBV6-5 ASRQGYGYT
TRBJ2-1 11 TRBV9 ASSVSSGKEQF
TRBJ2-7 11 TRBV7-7 ASSSDRGREQY
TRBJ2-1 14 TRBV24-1 ATSDPGLAGDNEQF
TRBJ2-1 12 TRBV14 ASSQRQGSDEQF
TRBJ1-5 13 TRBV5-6 ASSSWGGSNQPQH
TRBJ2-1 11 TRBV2 ACLAGVGNEQF
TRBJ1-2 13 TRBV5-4 ASSLVPGSHYGYT
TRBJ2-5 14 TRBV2 ASSAPDRGHQETQY
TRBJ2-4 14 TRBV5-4 ASSLGAGGPDNIQY
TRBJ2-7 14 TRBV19 ASSARTSGIPYEQY
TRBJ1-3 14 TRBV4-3 ASSQDWAVSGNTIY
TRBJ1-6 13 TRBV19 ASSTPQMPNSPLH
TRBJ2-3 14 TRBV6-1 ASSEEDGQGADTQY
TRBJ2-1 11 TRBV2 ASSDEVNNEQF
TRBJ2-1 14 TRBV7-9 ASSSLAGGVYNEQF
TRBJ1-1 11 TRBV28 ASSYWTDTEAF
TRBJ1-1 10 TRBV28 ASSLGGFRAF
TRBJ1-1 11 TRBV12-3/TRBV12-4 ASRTSGQLEAF
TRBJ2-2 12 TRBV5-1 ASSSTGAPGELF
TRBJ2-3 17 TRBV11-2 ASSLDGIAEGPYTDTQY
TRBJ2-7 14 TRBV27 ASSLSGAGGLYEQY
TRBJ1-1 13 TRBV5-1 AGAPAPGAFSEAF
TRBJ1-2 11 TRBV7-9 ASSQDTLDGYT
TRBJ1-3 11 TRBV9 ASNEGSGNTIY
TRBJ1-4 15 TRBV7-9 ASSPRGRPPYNEKLF
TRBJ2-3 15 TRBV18 ASSPQEGAEGTDTQY
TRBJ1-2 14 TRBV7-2 ASSLGGTGRGYGYT